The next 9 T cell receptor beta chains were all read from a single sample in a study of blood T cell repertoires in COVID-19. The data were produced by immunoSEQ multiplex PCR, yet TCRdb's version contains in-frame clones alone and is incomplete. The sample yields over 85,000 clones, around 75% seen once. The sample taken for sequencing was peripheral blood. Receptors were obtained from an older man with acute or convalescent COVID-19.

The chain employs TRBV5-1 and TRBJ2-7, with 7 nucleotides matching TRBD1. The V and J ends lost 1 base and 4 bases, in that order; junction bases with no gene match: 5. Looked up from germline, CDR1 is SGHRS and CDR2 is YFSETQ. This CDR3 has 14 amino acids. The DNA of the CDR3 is TGCGCCAGCAGCTTGTTTGGCAGGGGGTACGAGCAGTACTTC. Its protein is CASSLFGRGYEQYF.

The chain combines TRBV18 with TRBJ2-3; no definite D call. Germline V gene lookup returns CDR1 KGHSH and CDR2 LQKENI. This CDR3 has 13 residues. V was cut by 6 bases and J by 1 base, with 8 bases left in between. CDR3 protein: CASSSLRTDTQYF. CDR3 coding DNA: TGTGCCAGCTCGTCCCTACGCACAGATACGCAGTATTTT. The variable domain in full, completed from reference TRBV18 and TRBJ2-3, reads NAGVMQNPRHLVRRRGQEARLRCSPMKGHSHVYWYRQLPEEGLKFMVYLQKENIIDESGMPKERFSAEFPKEGPSILRIQQVVRGDSAAYFCASSSLRTDTQYFGPGTRLTVL.

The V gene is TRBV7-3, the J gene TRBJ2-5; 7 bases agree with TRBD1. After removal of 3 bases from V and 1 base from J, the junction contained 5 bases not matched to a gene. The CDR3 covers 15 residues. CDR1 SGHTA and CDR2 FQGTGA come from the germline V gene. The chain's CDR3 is CASSLGTAGQETQYF. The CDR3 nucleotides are TGTGCCAGCAGCTTGGGGACAGCTGGCCAAGAGACCCAGTACTTC.

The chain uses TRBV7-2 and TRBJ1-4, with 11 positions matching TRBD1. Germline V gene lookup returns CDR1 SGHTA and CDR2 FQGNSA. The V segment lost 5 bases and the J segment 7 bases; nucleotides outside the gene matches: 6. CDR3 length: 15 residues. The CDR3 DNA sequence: TGTGCCAGCAGCGCTACCGGGACAGGGGGTGAAAAACTGTTTTTT. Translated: CASSATGTGGEKLFF.

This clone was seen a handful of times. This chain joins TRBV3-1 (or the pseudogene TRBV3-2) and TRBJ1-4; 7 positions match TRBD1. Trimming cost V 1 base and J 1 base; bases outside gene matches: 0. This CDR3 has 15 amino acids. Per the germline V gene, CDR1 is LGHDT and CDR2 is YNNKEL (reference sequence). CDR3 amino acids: CASSQGDRTNEKLFF. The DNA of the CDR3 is TGTGCCAGCAGCCAAGGGGACAGAACTAATGAAAAACTGTTTTTT.

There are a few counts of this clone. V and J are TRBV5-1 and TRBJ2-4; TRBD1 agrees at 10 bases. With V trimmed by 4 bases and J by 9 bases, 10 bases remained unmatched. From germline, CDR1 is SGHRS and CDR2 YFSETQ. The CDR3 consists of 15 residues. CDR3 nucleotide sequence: TGCGCCAGCAGCCTCCAGGACAGGGGGGGAGGCATTCAGTACTTC. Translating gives CASSLQDRGGGIQYF. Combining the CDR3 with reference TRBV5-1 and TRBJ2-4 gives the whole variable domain KAGVTQTPRYLIKTRGQQVTLSCSPISGHRSVSWYQQTPGQGLQFLFEYFSETQRNKGNFPGRFSGRQFSNSRSEMNVSTLELGDSALYLCASSLQDRGGGIQYFGAGTRLSVL.

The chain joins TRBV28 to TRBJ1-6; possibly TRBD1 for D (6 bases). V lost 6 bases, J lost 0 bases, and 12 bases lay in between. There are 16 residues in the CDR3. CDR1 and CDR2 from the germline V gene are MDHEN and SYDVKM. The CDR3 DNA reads TGTGCCAGCAGGTACGACAGGAGCTCCTATAATTCACCCCTCCACTTT. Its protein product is CASRYDRSSYNSPLHF. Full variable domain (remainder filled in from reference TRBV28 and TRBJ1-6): DVKVTQSSRYLVKRTGEKVFLECVQDMDHENMFWYRQDPGLGLRLIYFSYDVKMKEKGDIPEGYSVSREKKERFSLILESASTNQTSMYLCASRYDRSSYNSPLHFGNGTRLTVT.

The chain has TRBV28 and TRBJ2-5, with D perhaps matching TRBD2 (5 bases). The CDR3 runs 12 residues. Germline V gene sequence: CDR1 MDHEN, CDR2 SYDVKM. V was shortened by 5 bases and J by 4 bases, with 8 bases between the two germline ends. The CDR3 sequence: CASSLRGETQYF. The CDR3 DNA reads TGTGCCAGCAGTCTTCGGGGAGAGACCCAGTACTTC.

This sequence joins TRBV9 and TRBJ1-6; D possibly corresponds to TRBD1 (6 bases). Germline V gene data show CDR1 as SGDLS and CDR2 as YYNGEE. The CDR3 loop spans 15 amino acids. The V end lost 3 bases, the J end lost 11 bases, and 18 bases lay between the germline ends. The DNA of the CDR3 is TGTGCCAGCAGCGGATGGGACACCGGATTTCCACCCCTCCACTTT. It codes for CASSGWDTGFPPLHF.